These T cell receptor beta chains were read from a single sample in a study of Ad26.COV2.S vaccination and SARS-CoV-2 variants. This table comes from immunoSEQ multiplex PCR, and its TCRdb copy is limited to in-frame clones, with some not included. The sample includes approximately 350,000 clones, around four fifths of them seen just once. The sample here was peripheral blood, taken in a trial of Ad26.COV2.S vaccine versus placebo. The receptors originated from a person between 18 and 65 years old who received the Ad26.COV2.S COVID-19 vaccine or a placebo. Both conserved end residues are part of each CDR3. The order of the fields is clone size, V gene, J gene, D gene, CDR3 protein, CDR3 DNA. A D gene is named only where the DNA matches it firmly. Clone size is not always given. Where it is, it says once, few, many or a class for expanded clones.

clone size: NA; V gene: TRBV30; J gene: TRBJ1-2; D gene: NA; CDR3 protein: CAWSVNAPGIDYGYTF; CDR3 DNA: TGTGCCTGGAGTGTAAACGCGCCAGGGATCGACTATGGCTACACCTTC
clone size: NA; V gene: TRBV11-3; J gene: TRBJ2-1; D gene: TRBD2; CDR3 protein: CASSWIGTSGSVDEQFF; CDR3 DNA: TGTGCCAGCAGCTGGATCGGGACTAGCGGGAGTGTCGATGAGCAGTTCTTC
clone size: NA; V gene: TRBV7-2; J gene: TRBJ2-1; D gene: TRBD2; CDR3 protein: CASSLNGGGVYNEQFF; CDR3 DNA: TGTGCCAGCAGCTTAAACGGCGGGGGGGTTTACAATGAGCAGTTCTTC
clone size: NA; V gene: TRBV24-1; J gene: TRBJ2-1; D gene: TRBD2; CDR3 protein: CATSDLSGSEQFF; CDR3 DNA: TGTGCCACCAGTGATTTGAGCGGGAGTGAGCAGTTCTTC
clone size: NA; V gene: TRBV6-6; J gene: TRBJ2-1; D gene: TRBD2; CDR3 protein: CASSPAGGLATSSYNEQFF; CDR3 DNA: TGTGCCAGCAGTCCTGCAGGGGGACTAGCGACGAGCTCCTACAATGAGCAGTTCTTC
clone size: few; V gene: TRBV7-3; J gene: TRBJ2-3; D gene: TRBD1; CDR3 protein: CASSSRGLRTDTQYF; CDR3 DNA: TGTGCCAGCAGCTCAAGGGGGCTACGCACAGATACGCAGTATTTT
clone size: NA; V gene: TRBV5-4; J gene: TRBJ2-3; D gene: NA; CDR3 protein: CASSLRYGRTDTQYF; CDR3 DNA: TGTGCCAGCAGCTTGAGGTACGGGCGCACAGATACGCAGTATTTT
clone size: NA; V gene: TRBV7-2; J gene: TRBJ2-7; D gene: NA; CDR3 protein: CASSRSGGPLYEQYF; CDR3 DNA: TGTGCCAGCAGCCGCTCCGGGGGGCCGCTTTACGAGCAGTACTTC
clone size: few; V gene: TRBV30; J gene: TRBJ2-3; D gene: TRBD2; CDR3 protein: CAWSPAPAGVDTQYF; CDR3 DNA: TGTGCCTGGAGCCCCGCCCCAGCGGGAGTTGATACGCAGTATTTT
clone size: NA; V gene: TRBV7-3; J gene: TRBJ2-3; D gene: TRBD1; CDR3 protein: CASSLKGQGGRLDTQYF; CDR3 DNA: TGTGCCAGCAGCTTAAAAGGACAGGGGGGTCGTTTAGATACGCAGTATTTT
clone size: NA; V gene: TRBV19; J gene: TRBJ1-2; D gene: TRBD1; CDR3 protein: CASSLTGYGYTF; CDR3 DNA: TGTGCCAGTAGTTTGACAGGGTATGGCTACACCTTC
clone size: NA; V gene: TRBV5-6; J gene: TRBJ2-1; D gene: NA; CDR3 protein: CASSLGSLLAPNEQFF; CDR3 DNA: TGTGCCAGCAGCTTGGGGAGCCTCCTAGCCCCCAATGAGCAGTTCTTC
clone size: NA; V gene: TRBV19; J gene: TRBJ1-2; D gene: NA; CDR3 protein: CASSMTRGYTF; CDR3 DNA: TGTGCCAGTAGTATGACGAGAGGCTACACCTTC
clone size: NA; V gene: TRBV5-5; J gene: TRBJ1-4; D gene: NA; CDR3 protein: CASSLTPRKGNEKLFF; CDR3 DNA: TGTGCCAGCAGCTTAACTCCTCGGAAGGGTAATGAAAAACTGTTTTTT
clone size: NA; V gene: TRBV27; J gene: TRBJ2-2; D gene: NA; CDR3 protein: CASSWRFTGELFF; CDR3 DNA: TGTGCCAGCAGTTGGCGGTTTACCGGGGAGCTGTTTTTT
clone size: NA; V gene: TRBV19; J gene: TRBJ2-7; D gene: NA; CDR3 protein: CASSPGIGPYEQYF; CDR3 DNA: TGTGCCAGTAGCCCGGGAATTGGTCCCTACGAGCAGTACTTC
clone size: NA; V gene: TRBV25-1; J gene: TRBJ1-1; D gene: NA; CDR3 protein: CASSDALRGEAEAFF; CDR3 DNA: TGTGCCAGCAGTGACGCTTTGAGGGGAGAAGCTGAAGCTTTCTTT
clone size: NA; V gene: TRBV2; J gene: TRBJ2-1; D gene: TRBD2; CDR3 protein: CASKFLAGGPGEQFF; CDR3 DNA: TGTGCCAGCAAATTTCTAGCGGGAGGGCCCGGTGAGCAGTTCTTC
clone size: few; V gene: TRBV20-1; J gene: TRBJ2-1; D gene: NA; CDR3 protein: CSASYNEQFF; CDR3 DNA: TGCAGTGCCAGCTACAATGAGCAGTTCTTC
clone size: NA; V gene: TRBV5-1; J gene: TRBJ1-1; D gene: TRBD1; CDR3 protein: CASSLALTGRDTEAFF; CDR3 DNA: TGCGCCAGCAGCTTGGCCTTGACAGGGCGGGACACTGAAGCTTTCTTT
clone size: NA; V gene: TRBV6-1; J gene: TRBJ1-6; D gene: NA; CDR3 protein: CASSSRGGSDSPLHF; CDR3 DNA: TGTGCCAGCAGTTCCCGAGGGGGATCTGATTCACCCCTCCACTTT
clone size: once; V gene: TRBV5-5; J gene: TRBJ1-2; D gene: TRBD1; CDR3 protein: CASSWTGGAEGYTF; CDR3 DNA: TGTGCCAGCAGCTGGACAGGGGGCGCGGAAGGCTACACCTTC
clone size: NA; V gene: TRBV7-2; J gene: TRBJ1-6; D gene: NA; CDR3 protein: CASSLWGGTSYNSPLHF; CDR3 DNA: TGTGCCAGCAGCTTATGGGGGGGAACCTCCTATAATTCACCCCTCCACTTT
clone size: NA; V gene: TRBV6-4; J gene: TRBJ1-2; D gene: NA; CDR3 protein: CASRSPGSQGYTF; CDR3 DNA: TGTGCCAGCAGATCTCCGGGATCCCAGGGCTACACCTTC
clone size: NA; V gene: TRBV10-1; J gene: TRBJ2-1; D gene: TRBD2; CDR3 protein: CASSDGGRAAEQFF; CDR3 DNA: TGCGCCAGCAGTGACGGAGGGAGGGCTGCTGAGCAGTTCTTC
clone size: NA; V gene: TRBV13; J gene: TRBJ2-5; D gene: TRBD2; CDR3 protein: CASSLGSGGQETQYF; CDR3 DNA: TGTGCCAGCAGCTTAGGCTCGGGGGGGCAAGAGACCCAGTACTTC